One and the same sample provided the 30 T cell receptor beta chains below, sequenced in a study of CD8 T cells in ankylosing spondylitis. Study outcomes and limitations: One TCR beta motif, made up of under ten highly homologous variants, appeared characteristic of ankylosing spondylitis blood.

MiXCR was run by TCRdb on the 5' RACE reads, yielding one entry per CDR3 protein. The sample yields 700,000 or so distinct CDR3 sequences, roughly 19% seen once. No antigen is known for these receptors. Sequences were obtained from blood, either unsorted or a sorted T cell fraction (not recorded which). Receptors originate from a male donor with ankylosing spondylitis.

The V call is TRBV28, the J call TRBJ2-4; possibly TRBD2 for D (5 bases). The CDR3 contains 15 residues. Germline V gives CDR1 MDHEN, CDR2 SYDVKM. Trimming stripped 6 bases from V and 0 bases from J, with 12 bases between. In DNA, the CDR3 is TGTGCCAGCAGAACTCGGGAAGGAGCCAAAAACATTCAGTACTTC. Translation: CASRTREGAKNIQYF.

The V and J genes are TRBV28 and TRBJ1-1, with a weak D call TRBD1 (5 bases). CDR3 length equals 14 residues. Deletions cut 6 bases from V and 5 bases from J, with 16 bases between. Germline V CDR1 and CDR2: MDHEN, SYDVKM. The CDR3 DNA reads as TGTGCCAGCAGATACCGGGGCGCAATGACTGAAGCTTTCTTT. Encoded protein: CASRYRGAMTEAFF.

This clonotype was seen a few times. CDR3 amino acids: CAGKRDRSYEQYF. DNA for the CDR3: TGTGCCGGAAAACGGGACAGATCCTACGAGCAGTACTTC. This chain uses TRBV19 with TRBJ2-7; 7 bases line up with TRBD1. The CDR3 runs 13 residues. Germline CDR1 is LNHDA and CDR2 is SQIVND (reference sequence). V dropped 11 bases and J dropped 1; count of bases not matched to a gene: 8.

In its sample, this clonotype was seen a few times. In DNA, the CDR3 is TGCAGCGTTGTTCTTGACGAGCAGCAGTACTTC. Protein product: CSVVLDEQQYF. This sequence joins TRBV29-1 and TRBJ2-7; D is unclear. The CDR3 has 11 amino acids. Trimming stripped 4 bases from V and 8 bases from J, with 12 bases between. Germline V CDR1 and CDR2: SQVTM, ANQGSEA.

The gene calls are TRBV11-2 and TRBJ2-1, with 9 nucleotides matching TRBD2. This CDR3 comprises 17 residues. J was trimmed by 2 bases and V by 0 bases; bases with no gene match: 5. Germline V gene data show CDR1 as SGHAT and CDR2 as FQNNGV. The CDR3 region is CASSLDPRGGPYNEQFF. The DNA of the CDR3 is TGTGCCAGCAGCTTAGATCCGCGGGGGGGACCCTACAATGAGCAGTTCTTC.

This sequence joins TRBV20-1 and TRBJ2-5, with 12 bases lining up with TRBD2. The CDR3 contains 15 residues. Germline V gene data show CDR1 as DFQATT and CDR2 as SNEGSKA (reference sequence). Trimming removed 6 bases from V and 4 bases from J; junction bases left unmatched: 9. This chain's CDR3 is CSAMTSGGSRETQYF. CDR3 DNA sequence: TGCAGTGCAATGACTAGCGGGGGATCTCGAGAGACCCAGTACTTC.

This clonotype was recorded a few times. The V call is TRBV20-1, the J call TRBJ1-6; a possible D gene is TRBD1 (6 bases). Deletions cut 2 bases from V and 10 bases from J, with 18 bases between. The CDR3 is 15 residues long. The germline CDR1 and CDR2 sequences are DFQATT and SNEGSKA (reference sequence). This CDR3 is CSARNQGLGGSPLHF. The DNA of the CDR3 is TGCAGTGCTAGAAATCAGGGGTTGGGGGGATCACCCCTCCACTTT.

The rearrangement uses TRBV2 and TRBJ1-3; 9 bases are a match to TRBD1. The CDR3 has 18 amino acids. The junction had 9 bases not matched to a gene; V was cut back by 3 bases and J by 0 bases. Germline V gene data show CDR1 as SNHLY and CDR2 as FYNNEI. CDR3 bases: TGTGCCAGCAGTGACGGGACAGGGCGTGGGGGCTCTGGAAACACCATATATTTT. This translates into CASSDGTGRGGSGNTIYF.

Many counts were recorded for this clonotype. The chain is built from TRBV12-3 or TRBV12-4 and TRBJ1-2; 9 nucleotides line up with TRBD1. The CDR3 covers 14 residues. The trim removed 6 bases at V and 8 bases at J, leaving 10 bases unmatched. CDR3 sequence reads: CASSPGTGRSGYTF. The CDR3 DNA sequence: TGTGCCAGCAGCCCCGGGACAGGGAGAAGCGGCTACACCTTC.

The rearrangement uses TRBV12-3 or TRBV12-4 and TRBJ2-7, with 8 positions matching TRBD1. The junction had 8 bases not matched to a gene; V was cut back by 7 bases and J by 3 bases. The CDR3 runs to 14 residues. The CDR3 protein is CASTLTGALYEQYF. As DNA, the CDR3 is TGTGCCAGCACCTTGACAGGGGCTCTCTACGAGCAGTACTTC.

This clonotype was seen a handful of times. The genes are TRBV4-1 and TRBJ2-3, with 7 bases matching TRBD2. In germline, CDR1 is MGHRA, CDR2 YSYEKL. Losses at the gene ends were 4 bases for V and 6 bases for J; bases not matched to a gene: 7. The CDR3 runs 14 residues. Written as DNA, the CDR3 is TGCGCCAGCAGCCGAGGACTAGAAGTGGATACGCAGTATTTT. It yields the protein CASSRGLEVDTQYF.

The table lists this clonotype with a few counts. This chain joins TRBV12-3 or TRBV12-4 and TRBJ1-4; 7 bases are shared with TRBD1. The CDR3 runs 15 residues. The V and J ends lost 5 bases and 5 bases, in that order; junction bases with no gene match: 8. The CDR3 loop reads CASSPDRVMNEKLFF. DNA for the CDR3: TGTGCCAGCAGTCCAGACAGGGTAATGAATGAAAAACTGTTTTTT.

This chain uses TRBV12-3 or TRBV12-4 with TRBJ2-1; D not resolved. With 2 bases removed from V and 3 bases from J, the gap between germline ends came to 11 bases. The CDR3 extends over 15 amino acids. The CDR3 reads CASSLPEINYNEQFF. CDR3 nucleotide sequence: TGTGCCAGCAGTTTACCGGAAATTAACTACAATGAGCAGTTCTTC.

The chain combines TRBV27 with TRBJ1-2; TRBD1 agrees at 12 bases. V shed 5 bases, J shed 8 bases, and the junction held 6 bases outside the gene matches. This CDR3 comprises 14 residues. CDR1 is MNHEY and CDR2 is SMNVEV in the germline V gene (reference sequence). The CDR3 DNA is TGTGCCAGCAGTGGGGGACAGGGGGCTGGCGGCTACACCTTC. Protein sequence: CASSGGQGAGGYTF.

V is TRBV20-1 and J is TRBJ1-1; 11 nucleotides line up with TRBD1. Germline CDR1 and CDR2: DFQATT and SNEGSKA (reference sequence). V lost 2 bases and J lost 5; bases outside the gene matches: 10. The CDR3 contains 16 residues. The CDR3: CSARKQTGTGGTEAFF. The CDR3, as DNA: TGCAGTGCTAGAAAACAAACCGGGACAGGGGGAACTGAAGCTTTCTTT.

The V call is TRBV30, the J call TRBJ2-7; 13 positions agree with TRBD2. V was pared by 2 bases and J by 3 bases, with 7 bases of the junction left unmatched. The germline gives CDR1 GTSNPN, CDR2 SVGIG (reference sequence). The CDR3 is 16 residues long. CDR3 sequence: CAWSNILAGGSYEQYF. As DNA, the CDR3 is TGTGCCTGGAGTAATATACTAGCGGGGGGGAGCTACGAGCAGTACTTC.

The chain joins TRBV18 to TRBJ1-2; possible D gene TRBD1, 5 bases. This CDR3 has 15 amino acids. V lost 1 base and J lost 6, with 15 bases in between. Germline CDR1 and CDR2: KGHSH and LQKENI. CDR3 sequence reads: CASSPQAGGNDGYTF. DNA for the CDR3: TGTGCCAGCTCACCACAGGCGGGGGGAAATGATGGCTACACCTTC.

The chain has TRBV24-1 and TRBJ2-5, with D perhaps TRBD2 (5 bases). Trimming stripped 4 bases from V and 5 bases from J, with 19 bases between. The V gene's germline CDR1 is KGHDR and CDR2 SFDVKD. The CDR3 length is 16 residues. As DNA, the CDR3 is TGTGCCACCAGTGACGCGTCGGGCGGGCCAAGGGAGACCCAGTACTTC. Encoded protein: CATSDASGGPRETQYF.

V usage is TRBV7-2 and J usage is TRBJ2-1; TRBD2 matches 8 bases. V trimming: 4 bases; J trimming: 3 bases; junction bases outside the gene matches: 5. This CDR3 is 15 amino acids long. Looked up from germline, CDR1 is SGHTA and CDR2 is FQGNSA. The CDR3 coding sequence is TGTGCCAGCAGCTCCGCGGGGGGCGTCTACAATGAGCAGTTCTTC. Encoded protein: CASSSAGGVYNEQFF.

This clonotype came up many times. The chain combines TRBV12-3 or TRBV12-4 with TRBJ1-4; TRBD1 might be the D (6 bases). V was clipped by 5 bases and J by 8 bases, with 15 bases between them. There are 14 residues in the CDR3. This CDR3 reads CASSLTGLTEKLFF. DNA for the CDR3: TGTGCCAGCAGTCTAACAGGGCTCACCGAAAAACTGTTTTTT.

This clonotype turned up a few times. J is TRBJ1-6 and V is TRBV6-5; no clear D gene. Germline V gives CDR1 MNHEY, CDR2 SVGAGI. There are 19 residues in the CDR3. Trimming stripped 0 bases from V and 0 bases from J, with 15 bases between. The CDR3 DNA follows: TGTGCCAGCAGTTACTCCCTCGGCGCGGGGTTCTCCTATAATTCACCCCTCCACTTT. Translated: CASSYSLGAGFSYNSPLHF.

The sample holds a few counts of this clonotype. V and J are TRBV11-1 and TRBJ1-1, with D possibly being TRBD1 (5 bases). CDR1 is SGHAT and CDR2 is FQDESV in the germline V gene (reference sequence). Trimming cost V 0 bases and J 0 bases, with 20 bases left between them. This CDR3 is 19 amino acids long. The CDR3 DNA sequence: TGTGCCAGCAGCTTAGCGCGGCAGGGCACCCTCTTAATGAACACTGAAGCTTTCTTT. The encoded protein is CASSLARQGTLLMNTEAFF.

The rearrangement joins TRBV29-1 to TRBJ2-5; TRBD1 might be the D (6 bases). The CDR3 extends over 13 amino acids. Trimming left V 7 bases short and J 5 bases short, with 17 bases between. Germline V gene lookup returns CDR1 SQVTM and CDR2 ANQGSEA. CDR3 in DNA: TGCAGCGCTTATGGGGGCCTCGGGGAGACCCAGTACTTC. Protein sequence: CSAYGGLGETQYF. Complete variable domain (other parts from reference TRBV29-1 and TRBJ2-5): SAVISQKPSRDICQRGTSLTIQCQVDSQVTMMFWYRQQPGQSLTLIATANQGSEATYESGFVIDKFPISRPNLTFSTLTVSNMSPEDSSIYLCSAYGGLGETQYFGPGTRLLVL.

There are a few counts of this clonotype. The rearrangement links TRBV5-6 to TRBJ2-1, with TRBD1 identical over 8 bases. Germline values: CDR1 SGHDT, CDR2 YYEEEE. This CDR3 comprises 16 residues. V lost 4 bases and J lost 2; bases outside the gene matches: 8. This chain's CDR3 is CASSVHGQGTYNEQFF. CDR3 DNA: TGTGCCAGCAGCGTTCACGGACAGGGAACCTACAATGAGCAGTTCTTC.

This clonotype occurred a few times. The chain is built from TRBV12-3 or TRBV12-4 and TRBJ1-2, with D maybe TRBD1 (5 bases). This CDR3 comprises 14 residues. Trimming took 3 bases from V and 4 from J, leaving 12 bases between them. CDR3 DNA sequence: TGTGCCAGCAGTTTCGGGGGTGGCATCTATGGCTACACCTTC. This gives the protein CASSFGGGIYGYTF.

This clonotype has just one count. The CDR3 spells CASSPRGQSVLNTEAFF. The CDR3 nucleotides read TGTGCCAGCTCACCTAGGGGACAGTCGGTTTTGAACACTGAAGCTTTCTTT. This chain connects TRBV18 to TRBJ1-1; 7 bases match TRBD1. Germline CDR1 KGHSH, CDR2 LQKENI. The junction had 10 bases not matched to a gene; V was cut back by 3 bases and J by 0 bases. The CDR3 spans 17 residues.

This clonotype occurred many times. The genes are TRBV7-9 and TRBJ2-7, with D unclear. Germline loops: CDR1 SEHNR, CDR2 FQNEAQ (reference sequence). V gave up 8 bases and J gave up 2 bases, with 13 bases separating them. The CDR3 contains 13 residues. The CDR3 region is CASVSQVTYEQYF. CDR3 sequence (DNA): TGTGCCAGCGTGAGCCAGGTCACCTACGAGCAGTACTTC.

In its sample, this clonotype was seen a few times. The rearrangement joins TRBV20-1 to TRBJ2-1; 11 bases align to TRBD1. Per germline, CDR1 DFQATT and CDR2 SNEGSKA (reference sequence). The CDR3 length is 15 residues. V gave up 0 bases and J gave up 6 bases; unmatched junction bases: 4. This chain's CDR3 is CSARDFGTGGNEQFF. The CDR3 DNA is TGCAGTGCTAGAGATTTTGGGACAGGGGGCAATGAGCAGTTCTTC.

This clonotype was detected only a few times. The chain recombines TRBV27 with TRBJ2-3; 7 nucleotides match TRBD1. J was trimmed by 3 bases and V by 5 bases; bases with no gene match: 5. The CDR3 consists of 14 residues. Germline V gene data show CDR1 as MNHEY and CDR2 as SMNVEV (reference sequence). This chain's CDR3 is CASSTTGLTDTQYF. The CDR3 DNA follows: TGTGCCAGCAGTACGACAGGGTTGACAGATACGCAGTATTTT.

This clonotype was counted only a few times. The rearrangement joins TRBV5-1 to TRBJ2-1, with D tentatively TRBD2 (6 bases). Trimming shortened V by 4 bases and J by 6 bases, and 20 bases separated the two germline ends. CDR1 and CDR2 (germline): SGHRS, YFSETQ. The CDR3 spans 16 residues. The CDR3: CASSPVLGGIVNEQFF. CDR3 DNA sequence: TGCGCCAGCAGCCCAGTCTTGGGCGGGATAGTCAATGAGCAGTTCTTC.